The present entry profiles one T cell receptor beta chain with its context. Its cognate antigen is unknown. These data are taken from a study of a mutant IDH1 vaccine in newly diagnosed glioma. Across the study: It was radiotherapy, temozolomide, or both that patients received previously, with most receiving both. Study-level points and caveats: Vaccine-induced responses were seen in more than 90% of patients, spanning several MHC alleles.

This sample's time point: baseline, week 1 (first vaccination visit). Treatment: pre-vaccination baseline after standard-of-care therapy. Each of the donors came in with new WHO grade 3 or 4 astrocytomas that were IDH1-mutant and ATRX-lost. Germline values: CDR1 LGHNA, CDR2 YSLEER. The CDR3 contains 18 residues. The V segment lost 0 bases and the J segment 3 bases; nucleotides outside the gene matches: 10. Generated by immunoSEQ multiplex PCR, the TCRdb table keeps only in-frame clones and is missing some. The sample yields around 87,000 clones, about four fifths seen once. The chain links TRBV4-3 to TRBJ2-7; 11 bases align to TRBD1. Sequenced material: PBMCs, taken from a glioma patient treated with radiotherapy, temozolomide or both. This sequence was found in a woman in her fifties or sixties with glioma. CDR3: CASSQEISDRGRLYEQYF. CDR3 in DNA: TGCGCCAGCAGCCAAGAGATTTCGGACAGGGGGCGCCTCTACGAGCAGTACTTC.